This TCR beta chain was identified during a study of blood T cell repertoires in COVID-19. Study overall: The study drew acute and convalescent COVID-19 samples from the United States, Italy and Spain. The cDNA or gDNA used as material had been derived from T cells, B-cell-depleted T cells, or PBMCs.

On this clone: Other DNA sequences of this sample code for an identical CDR3.

Original analysis: From reference gene primer amplification, estimates of nucleated cell counts were derived. Data came from immunoSEQ multiplex PCR; TCRdb stores just in-frame clones and leaves some out. The D gene and trimming were derived from the DNA, and the V and J assignments and clone size from that table. The repertoire holds 200,000 to 250,000 clones, with around 82% as singletons. After removal of 2 bases from V and 0 bases from J, the junction contained 3 bases not matched to a gene. The CDR3 loop spans 16 amino acids. Germline CDR1 reads KGHDR; CDR2 reads SFDVKD. The receptor comes from a woman over 75 with active or convalescent COVID-19. The specimen was peripheral blood. This chain joins TRBV24-1 and TRBJ2-1; 7 nucleotides align to TRBD2. CDR3 loop: CATSDSSGRSYNEQFF. CDR3 nucleotides: TGTGCCACCAGTGATTCTAGCGGACGCTCCTACAATGAGCAGTTCTTC.